This is a list of T cell receptor beta chains from one sample in a study of T cell changes during pregnancy in multiple sclerosis. Assay used: immunoSEQ multiplex PCR; TCRdb lists only in-frame clones, some missing. Of 70,000 to 95,000 clones in the sample, approximately 92% are singletons; the top ten hold roughly 4%. The sample consisted of peripheral blood, taken in the first trimester of pregnancy. The source of these receptors is a female donor with multiple sclerosis, enrolled in a pregnancy study. CDR3s include the opening cysteine and the closing phenylalanine or tryptophan. Fields, in order: D gene, V gene, J gene, clone size, CDR3 protein, CDR3 DNA. A D gene is named only where the DNA matches it firmly. Size tells how often a clone was seen (once, few, many) or the class of an expanded clone, and some rows leave it out.

D: NA
V: TRBV4-1
J: TRBJ2-7
size: NA
CDR3: CASSQGPGLTVVEQYF
DNA: TGCGCCAGCAGCCAAGGGCCGGGACTCACGGTCGTAGAGCAGTACTTC

D: NA
V: TRBV1
J: TRBJ1-1
size: NA
CDR3: CTSSQPQQEFTEAFF
DNA: TGCACCAGCAGCCAACCCCAACAGGAATTCACTGAAGCTTTCTTT

D: NA
V: TRBV27
J: TRBJ2-2
size: few
CDR3: CASSYWGAGELFF
DNA: TGTGCCAGCAGTTATTGGGGAGCCGGGGAGCTGTTTTTT

D: NA
V: TRBV6-5
J: TRBJ1-2
size: NA
CDR3: CASSLRKTNYGYTF
DNA: TGTGCCAGCAGCCTCAGGAAAACTAACTATGGCTACACCTTC

D: TRBD1
V: TRBV5-6
J: TRBJ2-1
size: NA
CDR3: CASSGQGYEQFF
DNA: TGTGCCAGCAGCGGACAGGGCTACGAGCAGTTCTTC

D: NA
V: TRBV2
J: TRBJ1-5
size: NA
CDR3: CASKSTNNQPQHF
DNA: TGTGCCAGCAAGAGTACTAACAATCAGCCCCAGCATTTT

D: NA
V: TRBV7-6
J: TRBJ1-1
size: NA
CDR3: CASSLEGVGNTEAFF
DNA: TGTGCCAGCAGCTTAGAGGGGGTAGGGAACACTGAAGCTTTCTTT

D: NA
V: TRBV6-1
J: TRBJ1-3
size: NA
CDR3: CASRAGSSGNTIYF
DNA: TGTGCCAGCAGGGCGGGGAGCTCTGGAAACACCATATATTTT

D: NA
V: TRBV19
J: TRBJ1-2
size: NA
CDR3: CASNPVGEGDLGYGYTF
DNA: TGTGCCAGCAATCCCGTTGGTGAAGGGGACTTGGGCTATGGCTACACCTTC

D: NA
V: TRBV11-2
J: TRBJ1-2
size: NA
CDR3: CASSPDSNYGYTF
DNA: TGTGCCAGCAGCCCAGACAGTAACTATGGCTACACCTTC

D: NA
V: TRBV5-6
J: TRBJ2-1
size: NA
CDR3: CASSLNTGPNEQFF
DNA: TGTGCCAGCAGCCTAAATACAGGGCCCAATGAGCAGTTCTTC

D: NA
V: TRBV11-2
J: TRBJ2-7
size: NA
CDR3: CASSSPDGAYEQYF
DNA: TGTGCCAGCAGCTCACCCGACGGAGCCTACGAGCAGTACTTC